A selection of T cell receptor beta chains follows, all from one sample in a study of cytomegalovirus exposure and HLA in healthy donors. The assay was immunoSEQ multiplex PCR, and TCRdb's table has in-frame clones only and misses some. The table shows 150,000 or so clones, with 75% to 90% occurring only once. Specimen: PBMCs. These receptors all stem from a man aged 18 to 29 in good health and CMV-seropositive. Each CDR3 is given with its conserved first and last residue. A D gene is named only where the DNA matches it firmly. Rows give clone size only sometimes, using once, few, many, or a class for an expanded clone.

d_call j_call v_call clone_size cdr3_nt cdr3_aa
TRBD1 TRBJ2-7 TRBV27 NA TGTGCCAGCTCACAGGGGTCCTACGAGCAGTACTTC CASSQGSYEQYF
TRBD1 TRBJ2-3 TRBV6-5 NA TGTGCCAGCAGCTCCGGACAGGGGGCCTCAGATACGCAGTATTTT CASSSGQGASDTQYF
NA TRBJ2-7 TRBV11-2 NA TGTGCCAGCAGCTTGAGCAACTACGAGCAGTACTTC CASSLSNYEQYF
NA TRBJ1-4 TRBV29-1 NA TGCAGCGTTGATCGTGGCATGAATGAAAAACTGTTTTTT CSVDRGMNEKLFF
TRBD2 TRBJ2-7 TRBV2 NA TGTGCCAGCAGTGCGGGACTAGCGGGAGTAGACGAGCAGTACTTC CASSAGLAGVDEQYF
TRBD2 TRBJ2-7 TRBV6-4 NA TGTGCCAGCGCCTGGTACCCTCCGGGACTAGTTTACGAGCAGTACTTC CASAWYPPGLVYEQYF
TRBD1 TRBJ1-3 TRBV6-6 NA TGTGCCAGCTCCGGGGGACAGGGCCGCTCTGGAAACACCATATATTTT CASSGGQGRSGNTIYF
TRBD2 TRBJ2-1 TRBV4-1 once TGCGCCAGCAGCCAAGACGTTGGAAGCGGGGATGAGCAGTTCTTC CASSQDVGSGDEQFF
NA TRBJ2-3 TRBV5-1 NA TGCGCCAGCAGCTTGCAGGCGGGGTCGGGCACAGATACGCAGTATTTT CASSLQAGSGTDTQYF
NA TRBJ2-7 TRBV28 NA TGTGCCAGCAGTTTATCAGGCAGCATCTACGAGCAGTACTTC CASSLSGSIYEQYF
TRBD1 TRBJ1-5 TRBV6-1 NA TGTGCCAGCACCCCGGGACAGCTCAATCAGCCCCAGCATTTT CASTPGQLNQPQHF
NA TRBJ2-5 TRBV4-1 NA TGCGCCAGCAGCCCGAAGGGAACCGGGACTTACCAAGAGACCCAGTACTTC CASSPKGTGTYQETQYF
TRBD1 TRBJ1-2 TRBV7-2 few TGTGCCAGCAGCCAAAGGACAGGGCGAGGCTACACCTTC CASSQRTGRGYTF